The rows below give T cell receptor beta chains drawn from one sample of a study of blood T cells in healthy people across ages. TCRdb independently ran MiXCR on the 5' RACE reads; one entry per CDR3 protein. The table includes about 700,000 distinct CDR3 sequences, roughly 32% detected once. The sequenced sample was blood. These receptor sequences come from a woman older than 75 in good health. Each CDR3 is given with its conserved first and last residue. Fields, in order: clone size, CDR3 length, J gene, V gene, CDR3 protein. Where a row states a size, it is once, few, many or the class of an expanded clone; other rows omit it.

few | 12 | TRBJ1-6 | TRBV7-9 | CASSQPNSPLHF
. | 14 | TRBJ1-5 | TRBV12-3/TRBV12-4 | CASSLQDINQPQHF
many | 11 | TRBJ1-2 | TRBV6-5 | CASLGVYGYTF
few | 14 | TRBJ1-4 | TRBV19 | CASSPANVNEKLFF
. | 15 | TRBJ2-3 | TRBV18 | CASSPPGEDTDTQYF
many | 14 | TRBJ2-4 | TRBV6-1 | CASRGLASKNIQYF
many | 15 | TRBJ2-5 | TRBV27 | CASSHRDQKVAAQYF
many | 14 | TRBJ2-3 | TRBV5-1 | CASHRDRVPDTQYF
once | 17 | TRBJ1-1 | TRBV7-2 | CASGLVGTGAVNTEAFF
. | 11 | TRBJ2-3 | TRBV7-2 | CASSLTSTQYF
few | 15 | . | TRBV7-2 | CASSSTEDNYNEQYF
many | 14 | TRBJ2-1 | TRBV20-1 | CSAAGELARNEQFF
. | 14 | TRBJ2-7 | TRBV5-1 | CASGLADNGGIQYF
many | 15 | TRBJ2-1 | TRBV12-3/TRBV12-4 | CASSFPRSSYNEQFF
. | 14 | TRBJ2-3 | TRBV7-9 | CASTTSTGTDTQYF
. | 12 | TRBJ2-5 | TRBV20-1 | CSAREGGETQYF
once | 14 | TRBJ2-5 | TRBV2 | CASSRSGFGETQYF
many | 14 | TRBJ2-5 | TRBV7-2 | CASSLDKGPGAQYF
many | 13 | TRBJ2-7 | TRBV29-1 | CSVEDRGSYEQYF
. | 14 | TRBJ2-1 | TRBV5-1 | CASSLGGGINEQFF
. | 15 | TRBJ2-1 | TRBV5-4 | CASSPGIGLRNEQFF
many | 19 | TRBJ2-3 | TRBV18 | CASSPFFSGDPDLTDTQYF
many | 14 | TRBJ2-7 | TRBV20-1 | CSARRDRGRYEQYF
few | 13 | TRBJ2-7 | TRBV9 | CASSVSPVYEQYF
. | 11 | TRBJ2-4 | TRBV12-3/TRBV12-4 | CASSDYHIQYF
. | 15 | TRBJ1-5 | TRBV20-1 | CSARRPREVYQPQHF
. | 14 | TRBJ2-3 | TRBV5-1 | CASKRTTSTDTQYF
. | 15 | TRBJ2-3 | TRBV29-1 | CSVEDRGGRTVTQYF
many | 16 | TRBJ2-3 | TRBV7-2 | CASSLASTTITDTQYF
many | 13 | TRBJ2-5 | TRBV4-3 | CASSQRLGETQYF
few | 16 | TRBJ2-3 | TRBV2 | CASSSSGAGGGDTQYF
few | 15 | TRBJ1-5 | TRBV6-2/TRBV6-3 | CASSRQGALGQPQHF
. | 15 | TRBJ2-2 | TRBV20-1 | CSARDPASGSGEPFF
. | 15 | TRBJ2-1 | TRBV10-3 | CAISEPASSYNGRFF
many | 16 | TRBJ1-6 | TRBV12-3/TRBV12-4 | CASSRQGSTYNSPLHF
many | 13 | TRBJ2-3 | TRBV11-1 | CASSYDGTDTQYF
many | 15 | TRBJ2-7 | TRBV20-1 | CSAIRTDKGSYEQYF
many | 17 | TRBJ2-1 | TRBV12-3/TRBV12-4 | CASSLVGGEGSYNEQFF
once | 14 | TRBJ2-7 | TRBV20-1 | CSAPPIGLAGEQYF
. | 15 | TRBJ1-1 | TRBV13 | CASGRPAGDDTEAFF
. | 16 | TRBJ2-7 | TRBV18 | CTSSTTNSGGLYEQYF
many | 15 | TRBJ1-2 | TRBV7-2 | CASSLWDRVEYGYTF
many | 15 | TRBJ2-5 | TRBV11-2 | CASSLDLTRVETQYF
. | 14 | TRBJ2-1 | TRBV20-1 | CSAGGTVFHREQFF
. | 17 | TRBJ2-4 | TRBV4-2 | CASSKAFIRDTKNIQYF
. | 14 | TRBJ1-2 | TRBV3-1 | CASSQLQGLGGYTF
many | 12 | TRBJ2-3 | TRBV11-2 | CASSLPLGTQYF
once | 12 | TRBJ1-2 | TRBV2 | CASSTEDYGYTF